One sample yielded the 28 T cell receptor beta chains listed below, sequenced in a study of shared clonotypes between healthy human individuals. Sequencing used immunoSEQ multiplex PCR; TCRdb keeps in-frame clones, though not all of them. There are over 2 million clones in the sample; around 93% occur only once, and approximately 0.41% lies in the top ten. Sequenced material: naive CD4+ T cells from PBMCs. Subset: CD45RA+ positively selected. The receptor set was obtained from a man aged 18-30 years in good health. Some clones in this sample may be carry-over from other donors' samples.

This chain uses TRBV5-1 with TRBJ2-5; 7 positions agree with TRBD1. The CDR3 is 14 residues long. V trimming: 2 bases; J trimming: 6 bases; junction bases outside the gene matches: 7. In germline, CDR1 is SGHRS, CDR2 YFSETQ. CDR3: CASSFPDRDQTQYF. The CDR3 bases are TGCGCCAGCAGCTTTCCCGACAGGGACCAGACCCAGTACTTC.

This clone was picked up one time. V gene TRBV4-3 combines with J gene TRBJ2-7, with 8 bases lining up with TRBD2. J lost 3 bases, V lost 3 bases, and 7 bases had no gene match. CDR3 length equals 15 residues. In germline, CDR1 is LGHNA, CDR2 YSLEER. The CDR3 DNA reads TGCGCCAGCAGCCAGGCCGGGACTAGTGTCTACGAGCAGTACTTC. Its protein is CASSQAGTSVYEQYF.

This chain joins TRBV28 and TRBJ1-4; possibly TRBD1 for D (5 bases). Germline CDR1 reads MDHEN; CDR2 reads SYDVKM. This CDR3 is built from 15 residues. Trimming shortened V by 3 bases and J by 5 bases, and 13 bases separated the two germline ends. The CDR3 nucleotides are TGTGCCAGCAGTTTTCCCGAGTCAGGGAATGAAAAACTGTTTTTT. Translation: CASSFPESGNEKLFF.

The V call is TRBV5-4, the J call TRBJ2-1; D ambiguous. Germline V gene lookup returns CDR1 SGHNT and CDR2 YYREEE (reference sequence). The V and J ends lost 1 base and 6 bases respectively, with 14 bases between them. The CDR3 has 15 residues. CDR3 region: CASSLYSSTPNEQFF. Here the CDR3 DNA reads TGTGCCAGCAGCTTGTATAGTTCTACCCCCAATGAGCAGTTCTTC. Full variable domain (missing parts from reference TRBV5-4 and TRBJ2-1): ETGVTQSPTHLIKTRGQQVTLRCSSQSGHNTVSWYQQALGQGPQFIFQYYREEENGRGNFPPRFSGLQFPNYSSELNVNALELDDSALYLCASSLYSSTPNEQFFGPGTRLTVL.

V and J are TRBV29-1 and TRBJ2-3, with 8 bases aligning to TRBD2. The length of the CDR3 is 15 residues. Germline CDR1 is SQVTM and CDR2 is ANQGSEA. V lost 4 bases, J lost 2 bases, and 8 bases stayed unmatched. The CDR3 nucleotides read TGCAGCGTTGTCGATAGCGGGATATCCACAGATACGCAGTATTTT. Translated: CSVVDSGISTDTQYF.

As for this clone: The sample has other DNA sequences that encode this CDR3 too. The chain links TRBV7-2 to TRBJ2-7; maybe TRBD2 (6 bases). The V and J ends lost 3 bases and 7 bases respectively, with 7 bases between them. This CDR3 is 11 amino acids long. Germline CDR1 SGHTA, CDR2 FQGNSA. The CDR3: CASSFGGEQYF. The DNA for the CDR3 is TGTGCCAGCAGCTTCGGGGGAGAGCAGTACTTC.

This chain uses TRBV5-8 with TRBJ2-3; D possibly corresponds to TRBD1 (6 bases). The CDR3 is 17 residues long. V was trimmed by 1 base and J by 3 bases, leaving 18 bases between them. The germline V gene encodes CDR1 SGHTS and CDR2 YDEGEE. The CDR3 spells CASSLWHRGGKTDTQYF. The CDR3 DNA is TGTGCCAGCAGCTTGTGGCACCGAGGGGGTAAAACAGATACGCAGTATTTT.

The chain uses TRBV30 and TRBJ2-5; the D gene could be TRBD1 or TRBD2 (5 bases each). Near its end, the DNA agrees better with TRBJ2-7, so the J call may be wrong. The germline V gene encodes CDR1 GTSNPN and CDR2 SVGIG (reference sequence). There are 14 residues in the CDR3. The CDR3: CAWSPGPRGDEQYF. In DNA form, the CDR3 reads TGTGCCTGGAGCCCCGGACCCCGGGGCGACGAGCAGTACTTC.

The rearrangement links TRBV4-1 to TRBJ2-3; D gene uncertain. V lost 4 bases to trimming and J lost 6 bases, with 11 bases between them. CDR3 length: 13 residues. Germline V gene sequence: CDR1 MGHRA, CDR2 YSYEKL. The CDR3 nucleotides read TGCGCCAGCAGCCGCCAAGTCGGCGATACGCAGTATTTT. It encodes CASSRQVGDTQYF.

The V call is TRBV7-2, the J call TRBJ2-1; D is perhaps TRBD1 (5 bases). V was trimmed by 3 bases and J by 7 bases, leaving 10 bases between them. In germline, CDR1 is SGHTA, CDR2 FQGNSA. CDR3 length equals 13 residues. For the CDR3, the DNA is TGTGCCAGCAGCTTGAACAGGAGAAATGAGCAGTTCTTC. It yields the protein CASSLNRRNEQFF.

This clone was seen only once. This chain links TRBV5-1 with TRBJ2-5, with no clear D. Germline-derived CDR1 and CDR2 are SGHRS and YFSETQ. V lost 3 bases and J lost 2, with 11 bases in between. The CDR3 has 14 amino acids. CDR3 sequence (DNA): TGCGCCAGCAGCTCCCCCGTAGGGCAAGAGACCCAGTACTTC. As protein: CASSSPVGQETQYF.

The V gene is TRBV7-7, the J gene TRBJ2-7; D gene uncertain. V was clipped by 5 bases and J by 5 bases, with 19 bases between them. Per the germline V gene, CDR1 is SSHAT and CDR2 is FNYEAQ (reference sequence). The CDR3 consists of 15 residues. The CDR3 DNA sequence: TGTGCCAGCAGCCCACGATCGGATGCCCCCGACGAGCAGTACTTC. Translation gives CASSPRSDAPDEQYF.

The rearrangement joins TRBV6-1 to TRBJ1-5, with no clear D. Looked up from germline, CDR1 is MNHNS and CDR2 is SASEGT. This CDR3 is built from 14 residues. Trimming stripped 2 bases from V and 4 bases from J, with 9 bases between. The CDR3 sequence is CASSEPTENQPQHF. DNA of the CDR3: TGTGCCAGCAGTGAACCGACGGAAAATCAGCCCCAGCATTTT.

The chain couples TRBV19 to TRBJ2-1; 10 positions agree with TRBD2. The CDR3 sequence is 17 residues long. J gave up 4 bases and V 6 bases, and 12 bases lay outside the gene matches. Germline loops: CDR1 LNHDA, CDR2 SQIVND (reference sequence). In nucleotides, the CDR3 is TGTGCCAGTAGCGGAGTTGGACTAGCGGTCTTGTACAATGAGCAGTTCTTC. Encoded protein: CASSGVGLAVLYNEQFF.

The chain has TRBV5-1 and TRBJ2-1; 8 nucleotides line up with TRBD2. Germline loops: CDR1 SGHRS, CDR2 YFSETQ. The CDR3 is made up of 16 amino acids. V lost 4 bases, J lost 8 bases, and 14 bases stayed unmatched. The CDR3 reads CASSLLGTRGSDEQFF. The CDR3 DNA reads TGCGCCAGCAGCCTCCTAGGGACTAGGGGCTCCGATGAGCAGTTCTTC.

Comments on this clone: Other nucleotide sequences from this sample produce the same CDR3. This chain connects TRBV18 to TRBJ2-5, with D unresolved. Germline values: CDR1 KGHSH, CDR2 LQKENI. The V end lost 2 bases, the J end lost 5 bases, and 6 bases lay between the germline ends. This CDR3 region has 12 residues. CDR3 DNA sequence: TGTGCCAGCTCACCAAACCTTGAGACCCAGTACTTC. This codes for CASSPNLETQYF.

As concerns this clone: Other nucleotide sequences from this sample produce the same CDR3. CDR3 region: CASSLIGEQFF. CDR3 sequence (DNA): TGTGCCAGCAGCTTAATAGGTGAGCAGTTCTTC. The chain carries TRBV11-2 and TRBJ2-1; D unresolved. Germline assignment: CDR1 SGHAT and CDR2 FQNNGV. Between the trimmed V and J ends, which lost 2 bases and 9 bases, there was a span of 5 bases. CDR3 length: 11 residues.

J is TRBJ2-5 and V is TRBV1. TRBV1 is reported as a pseudogene. The CDR3 is 12 residues long. Here the CDR3 DNA reads TGCACCAGCGGTAGATGGAAAGAGACCCAGTACTTC. This sequence encodes CTSGRWKETQYF.

J is TRBJ2-3 and V is TRBV10-1; a possible D gene is TRBD2 (7 bases). This CDR3 is built from 14 residues. Germline CDR1 WNHNN, CDR2 SYGVQD (reference sequence). Trimming removed 6 bases at V and 4 bases at J, with 14 bases between. The CDR3 DNA reads TGCGCCAGCAGCGGGGGGCGTTTCGCAGATACGCAGTATTTT. Translated, it gives CASSGGRFADTQYF.

Turning to this clone: Other DNA sequences in the same sample also yield this CDR3. This chain joins TRBV4-1 and TRBJ1-2; 8 nucleotides align to TRBD1. This CDR3 has 16 amino acids. Germline-derived CDR1 and CDR2 are MGHRA and YSYEKL. The trim removed 0 bases at V and 2 bases at J, leaving 5 bases unmatched. The chain's CDR3 is CASSQDSGQGNYGYTF. CDR3 bases: TGCGCCAGCAGCCAAGATTCTGGACAGGGAAACTATGGCTACACCTTC.

This chain joins TRBV4-1 and TRBJ2-7; D gene ambiguous. V lost 0 bases and J lost 5, with 17 bases in between. The CDR3 is 16 amino acids. Per the germline V gene, CDR1 is MGHRA and CDR2 is YSYEKL. The CDR3 is CASSQEFAPSYDEQYF. As DNA, the CDR3 is TGCGCCAGCAGCCAAGAGTTCGCCCCGTCCTACGACGAGCAGTACTTC.

The chain is built from TRBV5-1 and TRBJ2-1; D is undetermined. The V end was cut by 3 bases, the J end by 5 bases, with 12 bases between. Germline V gives CDR1 SGHRS, CDR2 YFSETQ. This CDR3 spans 14 amino acids. Written as DNA, the CDR3 is TGCGCCAGCAGCTCTCTGGACCGCCACAATGAGCAGTTCTTC. Its translation is CASSSLDRHNEQFF.

This chain's CDR3 is CSAKGGGNQPQHF. In nucleotides, the CDR3 is TGCAGCGCTAAGGGAGGTGGCAATCAGCCCCAGCATTTT. The chain carries TRBV29-1 and TRBJ1-5; no clear D gene. The CDR3 runs to 13 residues. Germline V gene sequence: CDR1 SQVTM, CDR2 ANQGSEA. Deletions cut 7 bases from V and 2 bases from J, with 12 bases between.

This clone was recorded only once. The chain employs TRBV18 and TRBJ2-7; TRBD1 is a possible D gene (6 bases). Trimming left V 5 bases short and J 4 bases short, with 12 bases between. The V gene's germline CDR1 is KGHSH and CDR2 LQKENI. The length of the CDR3 is 13 residues. The CDR3 loop is CASSSGVIYEQYF. As DNA, the CDR3 is TGTGCCAGCTCATCAGGGGTGATATACGAGCAGTACTTC.

V and J are TRBV20-1 and TRBJ2-3; D unresolved. The CDR3 is 11 residues long. V gave up 6 bases and J gave up 5 bases, with 9 bases separating them. The germline CDR1 and CDR2 sequences are DFQATT and SNEGSKA (reference sequence). CDR3 residues: CSAGRRDTQYF. Here the CDR3 DNA reads TGCAGTGCAGGGCGGAGAGATACGCAGTATTTT.

Only one count was recorded for this clone. The sample has other DNA sequences that encode this CDR3 too. This sequence joins TRBV5-1 and TRBJ2-1; 7 bases align to TRBD1. V was pared by 4 bases and J by 4 bases, with 5 bases of the junction left unmatched. This CDR3 contains 14 residues. Germline assignment: CDR1 SGHRS and CDR2 YFSETQ. CDR3 nucleotides: TGCGCCAGCAGCCCGGGACAGAGTTACAATGAGCAGTTCTTC. This encodes CASSPGQSYNEQFF.

The rearrangement uses TRBV30 and TRBJ2-6, with no clear D. Deletions cut 0 bases from V and 3 bases from J, with 21 bases between. The CDR3 has 19 residues. CDR1 and CDR2 (germline): GTSNPN, SVGIG (reference sequence). CDR3 protein: CAWSVSDTRLGHGANVLTF. DNA of the CDR3: TGTGCCTGGAGTGTGAGTGACACCCGTTTAGGTCATGGGGCCAACGTCCTGACTTTC.

This clone was found once. This chain connects TRBV19 to TRBJ2-7; TRBD2 might be the D (5 bases). CDR3 length: 15 amino acids. V lost 0 bases and J 4 bases, leaving 13 bases between the germline ends. Germline CDR1 LNHDA, CDR2 SQIVND (reference sequence). The CDR3 coding sequence is TGTGCCAGTAGTATAGACGCGACTACGACATACGAGCAGTACTTC. It codes for CASSIDATTTYEQYF.